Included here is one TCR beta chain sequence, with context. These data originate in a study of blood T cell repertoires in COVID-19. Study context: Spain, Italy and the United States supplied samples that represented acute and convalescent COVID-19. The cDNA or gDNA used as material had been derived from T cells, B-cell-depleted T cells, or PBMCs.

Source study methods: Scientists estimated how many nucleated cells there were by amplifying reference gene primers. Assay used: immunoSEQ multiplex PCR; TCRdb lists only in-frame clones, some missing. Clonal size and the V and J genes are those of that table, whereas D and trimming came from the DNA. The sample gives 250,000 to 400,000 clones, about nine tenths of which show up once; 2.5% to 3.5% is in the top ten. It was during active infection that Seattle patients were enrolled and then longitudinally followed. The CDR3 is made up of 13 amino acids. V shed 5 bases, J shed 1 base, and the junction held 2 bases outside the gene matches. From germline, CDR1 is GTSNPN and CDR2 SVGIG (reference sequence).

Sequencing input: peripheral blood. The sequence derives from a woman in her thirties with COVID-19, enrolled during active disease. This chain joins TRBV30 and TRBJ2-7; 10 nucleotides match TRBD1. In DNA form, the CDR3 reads TGTGCCTGGGGGGGACAGGGGTCCTACGAGCAGTACTTC. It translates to CAWGGQGSYEQYF.